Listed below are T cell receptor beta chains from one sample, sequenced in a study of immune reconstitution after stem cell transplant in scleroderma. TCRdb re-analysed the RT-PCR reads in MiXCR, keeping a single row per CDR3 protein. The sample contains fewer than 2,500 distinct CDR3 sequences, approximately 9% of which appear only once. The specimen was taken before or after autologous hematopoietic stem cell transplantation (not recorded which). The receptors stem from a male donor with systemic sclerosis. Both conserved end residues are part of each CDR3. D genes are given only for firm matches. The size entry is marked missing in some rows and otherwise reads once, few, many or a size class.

CASSGRITQHASTDTQYF,TGTGCCAGCAGCGGGAGAATTACACAGCATGCTAGCACAGATACGCAGTATTTT,18,TRBJ2-3,medium-sized,TRBV7-9,.
CAWSRPGRNYGYTF,TGTGCCTGGAGTCGTCCGGGACGGAACTATGGCTACACCTTC,14,TRBJ1-2,medium-sized,TRBV30,.
CASRSSHSDYGYTF,TGTGCCAGCAGATCGAGCCATAGTGACTATGGCTACACCTTC,14,TRBJ1-2,large,TRBV2,.
CASSLQDNTGELFF,TGTGCCAGCAGCTTGCAGGATAACACCGGGGAGCTGTTTTTT,14,TRBJ2-2,.,TRBV7-3,.
CASREGLAGGINPETQYF,TGTGCCAGCAGGGAGGGACTAGCGGGAGGGATTAATCCGGAGACCCAGTACTTC,18,TRBJ2-5,.,TRBV12-3/TRBV12-4,TRBD2
CASSYDRGITLNYGYTF,TGTGCCAGCAGCTATGACAGGGGGATAACGTTGAACTATGGCTACACCTTC,17,TRBJ1-2,medium-sized,TRBV6-5,TRBD1
CSARVWGRSSYEQYF,TGCAGTGCTCGGGTGTGGGGACGGAGCTCCTACGAGCAGTACTTC,15,TRBJ2-7,large,TRBV20-1,.
CATSRDRGPYEQYF,TGTGCCACCAGCCGGGACAGGGGGCCCTACGAGCAGTACTTC,14,TRBJ2-7,medium-sized,TRBV15,TRBD1
CSATSELLGNTIYF,TGCAGTGCTACCTCGGAGTTATTGGGAAACACCATATATTTT,14,TRBJ1-3,medium-sized,TRBV20-1,.
CAISVQGPQERGAFF,TGTGCCATCAGTGTCCAGGGACCGCAGGAAAGGGGAGCTTTCTTT,15,TRBJ1-1,medium-sized,TRBV10-3,.
CASSQPGGPSEQYF,TGTGCCAGCAGCCAGCCGGGAGGTCCCTCCGAGCAGTACTTC,14,TRBJ2-7,.,TRBV14,TRBD2